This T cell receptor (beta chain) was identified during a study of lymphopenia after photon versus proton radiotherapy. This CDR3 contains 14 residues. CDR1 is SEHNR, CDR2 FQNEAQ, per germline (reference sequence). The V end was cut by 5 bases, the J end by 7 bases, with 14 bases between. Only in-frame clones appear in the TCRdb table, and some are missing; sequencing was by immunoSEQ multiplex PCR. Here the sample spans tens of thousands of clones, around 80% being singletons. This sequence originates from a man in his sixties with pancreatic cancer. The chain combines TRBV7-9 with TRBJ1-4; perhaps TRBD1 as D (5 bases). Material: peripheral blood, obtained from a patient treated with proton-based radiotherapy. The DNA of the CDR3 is TGTGCCAGCAGCGCAGCGGGGGGAGGTGAAAAACTGTTTTTT. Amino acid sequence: CASSAAGGGEKLFF.